This record looks at one T cell receptor beta chain sequence and its context. Profiling relied on immunoSEQ multiplex PCR, and the TCRdb table lists in-frame clones only, not all of them. The sample has 80,000 or so clones, about 82% seen once. This entry comes from a study of blood T cell repertoires in COVID-19. Trimming took 3 bases from V and 5 from J; bases not matched to a gene: 5. The germline gives CDR1 SGHRS, CDR2 YFSETQ. The CDR3 has 15 amino acids. This receptor was obtained from a woman between 55 and 75 years old with acute or convalescent COVID-19. The sequenced sample consisted of peripheral blood. V and J are TRBV5-1 and TRBJ2-1, with 10 bases that match TRBD2. The CDR3: CASSSQRGGNNEQFF. CDR3 nucleotides: TGCGCCAGCAGCTCACAGCGGGGGGGAAACAATGAGCAGTTCTTC.